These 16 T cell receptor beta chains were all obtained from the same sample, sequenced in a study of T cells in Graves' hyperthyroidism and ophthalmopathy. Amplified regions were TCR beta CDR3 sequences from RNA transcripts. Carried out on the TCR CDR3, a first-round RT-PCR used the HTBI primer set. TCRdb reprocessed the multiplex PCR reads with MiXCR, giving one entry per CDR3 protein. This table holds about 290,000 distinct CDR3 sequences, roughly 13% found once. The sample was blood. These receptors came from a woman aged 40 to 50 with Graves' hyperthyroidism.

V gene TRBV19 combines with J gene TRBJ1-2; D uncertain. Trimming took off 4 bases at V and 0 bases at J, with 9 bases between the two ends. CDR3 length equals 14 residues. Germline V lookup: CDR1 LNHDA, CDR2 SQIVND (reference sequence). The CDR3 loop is CASSRPETNYGYTF. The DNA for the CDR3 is TGTGCCAGTAGTAGGCCGGAGACTAACTATGGCTACACCTTC.

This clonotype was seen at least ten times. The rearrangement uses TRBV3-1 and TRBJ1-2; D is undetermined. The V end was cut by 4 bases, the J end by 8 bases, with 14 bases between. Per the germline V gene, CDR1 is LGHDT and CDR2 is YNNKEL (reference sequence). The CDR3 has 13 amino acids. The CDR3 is CASSPVEGRGYTF. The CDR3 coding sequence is TGTGCCAGCAGCCCAGTAGAAGGTAGAGGCTACACCTTC.

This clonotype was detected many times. The CDR3 is CATSDSGRAKNIQYF. The CDR3 nucleotides read TGTGCCACCAGTGATTCGGGGAGGGCCAAAAACATTCAGTACTTC. The chain links TRBV24-1 to TRBJ2-4; perhaps TRBD2 as D (6 bases). Germline values: CDR1 KGHDR, CDR2 SFDVKD. The CDR3 covers 15 residues. V lost 2 bases, J lost 1 base, and 8 bases lay in between.

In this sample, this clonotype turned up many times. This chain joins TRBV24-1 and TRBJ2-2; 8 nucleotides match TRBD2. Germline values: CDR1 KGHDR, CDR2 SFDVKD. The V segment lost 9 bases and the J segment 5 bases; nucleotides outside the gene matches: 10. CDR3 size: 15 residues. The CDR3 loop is CATQTSGGGTGELFF. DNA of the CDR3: TGTGCCACCCAAACTAGCGGCGGCGGGACCGGGGAGCTGTTTTTT.

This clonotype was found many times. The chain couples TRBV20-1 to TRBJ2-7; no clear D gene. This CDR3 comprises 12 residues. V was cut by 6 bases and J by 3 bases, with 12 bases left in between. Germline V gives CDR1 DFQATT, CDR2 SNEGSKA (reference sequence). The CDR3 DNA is TGCAGTGCCACCTGGGGAATCTACGAGCAGTACTTC. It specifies CSATWGIYEQYF.

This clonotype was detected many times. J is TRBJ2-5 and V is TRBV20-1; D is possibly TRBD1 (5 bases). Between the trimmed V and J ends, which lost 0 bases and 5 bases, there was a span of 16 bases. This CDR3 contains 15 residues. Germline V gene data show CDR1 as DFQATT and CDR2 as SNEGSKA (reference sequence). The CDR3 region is CSARDRPGWSETQYF. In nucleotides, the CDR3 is TGCAGTGCTAGAGATCGCCCAGGGTGGTCGGAGACCCAGTACTTC.

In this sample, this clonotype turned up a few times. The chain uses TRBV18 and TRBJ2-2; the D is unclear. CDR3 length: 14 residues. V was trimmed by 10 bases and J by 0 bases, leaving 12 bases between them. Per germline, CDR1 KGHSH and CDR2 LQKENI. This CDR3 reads CATIDSPNTGELFF. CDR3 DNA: TGTGCCACCATAGACTCCCCGAACACCGGGGAGCTGTTTTTT.

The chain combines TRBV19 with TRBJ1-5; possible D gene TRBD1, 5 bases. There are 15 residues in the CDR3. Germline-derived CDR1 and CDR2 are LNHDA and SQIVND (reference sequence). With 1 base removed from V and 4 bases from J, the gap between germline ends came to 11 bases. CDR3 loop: CASSIVAGTNQPQHF. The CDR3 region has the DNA TGTGCCAGTAGTATAGTCGCAGGGACGAATCAGCCCCAGCATTTT.

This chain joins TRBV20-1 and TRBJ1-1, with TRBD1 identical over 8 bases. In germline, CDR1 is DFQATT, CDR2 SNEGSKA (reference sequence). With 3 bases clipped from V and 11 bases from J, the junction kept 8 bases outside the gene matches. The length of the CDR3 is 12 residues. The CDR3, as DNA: TGCAGTGCTAGGGGGGCGACAGGGGTTGCTTTCTTT. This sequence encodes CSARGATGVAFF.

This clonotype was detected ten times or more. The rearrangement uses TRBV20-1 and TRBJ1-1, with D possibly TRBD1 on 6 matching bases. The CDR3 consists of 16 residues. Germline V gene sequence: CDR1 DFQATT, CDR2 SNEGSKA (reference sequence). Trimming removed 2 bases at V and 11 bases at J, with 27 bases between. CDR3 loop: CSARPRGGGAFGMAFF. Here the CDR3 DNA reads TGCAGTGCTAGACCCCGGGGAGGGGGGGCCTTTGGTATGGCTTTCTTT.

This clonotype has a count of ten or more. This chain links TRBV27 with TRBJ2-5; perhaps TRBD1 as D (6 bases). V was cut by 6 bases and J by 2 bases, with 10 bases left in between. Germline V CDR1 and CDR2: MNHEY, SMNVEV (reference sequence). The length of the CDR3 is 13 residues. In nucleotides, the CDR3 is TGTGCCAGCAGGAGACAGGTGCAAGAGACCCAGTACTTC. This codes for CASRRQVQETQYF.

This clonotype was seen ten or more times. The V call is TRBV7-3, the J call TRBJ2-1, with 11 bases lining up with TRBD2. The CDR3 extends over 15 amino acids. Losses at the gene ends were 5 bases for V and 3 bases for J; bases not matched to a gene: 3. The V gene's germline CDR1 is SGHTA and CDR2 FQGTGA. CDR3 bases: TGTGCCAGCAGCACGGGACTAGCGGACTACAATGAGCAGTTCTTC. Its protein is CASSTGLADYNEQFF.

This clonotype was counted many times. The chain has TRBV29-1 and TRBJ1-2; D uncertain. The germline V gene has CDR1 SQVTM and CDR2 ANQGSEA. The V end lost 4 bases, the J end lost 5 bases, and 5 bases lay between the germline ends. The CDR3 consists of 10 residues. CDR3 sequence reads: CSVGEYGYTF. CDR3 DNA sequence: TGCAGCGTTGGGGAATATGGCTACACCTTC.

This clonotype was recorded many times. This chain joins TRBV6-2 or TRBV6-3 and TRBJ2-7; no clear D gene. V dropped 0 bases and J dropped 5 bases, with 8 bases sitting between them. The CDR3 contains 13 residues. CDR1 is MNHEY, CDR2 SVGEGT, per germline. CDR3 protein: CASSYSVQNEQYF. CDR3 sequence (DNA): TGTGCCAGCAGTTACTCGGTCCAGAACGAGCAGTACTTC.

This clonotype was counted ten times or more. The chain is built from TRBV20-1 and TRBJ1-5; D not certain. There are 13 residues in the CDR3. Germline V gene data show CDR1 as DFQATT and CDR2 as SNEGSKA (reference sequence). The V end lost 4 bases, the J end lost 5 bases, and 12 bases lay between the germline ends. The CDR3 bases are TGCAGTGCTAAAAAGGGTCCCGATCAGCCCCAGCATTTT. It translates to CSAKKGPDQPQHF.

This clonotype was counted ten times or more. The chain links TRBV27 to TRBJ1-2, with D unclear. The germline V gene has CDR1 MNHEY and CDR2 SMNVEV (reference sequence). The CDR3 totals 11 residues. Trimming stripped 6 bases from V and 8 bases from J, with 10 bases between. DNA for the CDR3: TGTGCCAGCAGAGATCCCACCGGCTACACCTTC. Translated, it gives CASRDPTGYTF.